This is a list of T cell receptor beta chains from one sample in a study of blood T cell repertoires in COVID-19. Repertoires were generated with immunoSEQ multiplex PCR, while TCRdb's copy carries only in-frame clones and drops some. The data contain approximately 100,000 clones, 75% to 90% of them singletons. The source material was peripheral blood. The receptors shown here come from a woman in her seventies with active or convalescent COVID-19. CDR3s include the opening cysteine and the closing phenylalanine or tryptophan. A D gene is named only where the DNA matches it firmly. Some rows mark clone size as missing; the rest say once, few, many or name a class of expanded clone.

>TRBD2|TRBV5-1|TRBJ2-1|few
CASSLISGSYNEQFF
TGCGCCAGCAGCCTTATTAGCGGGTCCTACAATGAGCAGTTCTTC
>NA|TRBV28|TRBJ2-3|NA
CASSLTGTQYF
TGTGCCAGCAGTTTAACAGGCACGCAGTATTTT
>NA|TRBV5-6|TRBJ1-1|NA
CASSSGHPNTEAFF
TGTGCCAGCAGCTCGGGACACCCGAACACTGAAGCTTTCTTT
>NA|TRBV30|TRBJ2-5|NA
CAWSPLRGVQETQYF
TGTGCCTGGTCGCCCCTCAGGGGGGTGCAAGAGACCCAGTACTTC
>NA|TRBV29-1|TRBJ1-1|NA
CSGDSGTEAFF
TGCAGCGGAGACTCCGGCACTGAAGCTTTCTTT
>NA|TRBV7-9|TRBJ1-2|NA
CASSPPWEGSYGYTF
TGTGCCAGCAGCCCCCCTTGGGAGGGGAGCTATGGCTACACCTTC
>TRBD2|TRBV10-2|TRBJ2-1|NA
CASTTSGSSYNEQFF
TGCGCCAGCACGACTAGCGGGAGCTCCTACAATGAGCAGTTCTTC
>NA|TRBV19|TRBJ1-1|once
CASSIEGYAMNTEAFF
TGTGCCAGTAGTATTGAGGGCTACGCCATGAACACTGAAGCTTTCTTT
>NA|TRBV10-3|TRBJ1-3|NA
CAISESDRTSGNTIYF
TGTGCCATCAGTGAGTCAGACAGAACTTCTGGAAACACCATATATTTT
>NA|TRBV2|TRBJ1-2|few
CASSGGDYGYTF
TGTGCCAGCTCGGGGGGCGACTATGGCTACACCTTC
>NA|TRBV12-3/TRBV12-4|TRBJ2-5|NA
CASSFLRVETQYF
TGTGCCAGCAGTTTCTTGCGGGTAGAGACCCAGTACTTC
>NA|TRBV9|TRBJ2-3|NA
CASSVTADTQYF
TGTGCCAGCAGCGTTACGGCAGATACGCAGTATTTT
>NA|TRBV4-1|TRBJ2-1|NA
CASSQDLWGGQFF
TGCGCCAGCAGCCAAGATCTTTGGGGCGGGCAGTTCTTC
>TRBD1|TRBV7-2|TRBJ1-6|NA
CASSLTGTPPLHF
TGTGCCAGCAGCTTGACAGGGACTCCACCCCTCCACTTT
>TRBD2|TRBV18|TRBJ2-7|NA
CASSSLAGHSYEQYF
TGTGCCAGCTCATCGCTAGCGGGGCACTCCTACGAGCAGTACTTC
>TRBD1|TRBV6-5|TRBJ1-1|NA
CASNGQGLSEAFF
TGTGCCAGCAATGGACAGGGGTTGAGTGAAGCTTTCTTT
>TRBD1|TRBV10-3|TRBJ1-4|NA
CAIRGTGDEKLFF
TGTGCCATCAGGGGGACAGGGGATGAAAAACTGTTTTTT
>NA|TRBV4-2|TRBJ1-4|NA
CASSQGRGGDEKLFF
TGTGCCAGCAGCCAAGGCAGGGGAGGGGATGAAAAACTGTTTTTT
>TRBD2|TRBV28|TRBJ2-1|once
CASSLNRLAAYNEQFF
TGTGCCAGCAGTTTAAATCGGCTAGCGGCCTACAATGAGCAGTTCTTC
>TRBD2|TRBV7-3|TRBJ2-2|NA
CASSLGSGGTGELFF
TGTGCCAGCAGCTTAGGGAGCGGGGGGACCGGGGAGCTGTTTTTT
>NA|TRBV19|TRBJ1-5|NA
CASTLIGGRSNQPQHF
TGTGCCAGTACCCTGATAGGGGGACGTAGCAATCAGCCCCAGCATTTT
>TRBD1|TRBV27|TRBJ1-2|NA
CASSSGQGAIPRGYTF
TGTGCCAGCAGTTCCGGACAGGGCGCCATCCCGCGGGGCTACACCTTC
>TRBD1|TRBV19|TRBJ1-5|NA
CASSTSAGGGGQPQHF
TGTGCCAGTAGTACTTCTGCAGGGGGCGGAGGTCAGCCCCAGCATTTT
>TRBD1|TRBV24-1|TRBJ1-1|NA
CATSTGSGTEAFF
TGTGCCACCTCGACAGGGAGTGGCACTGAAGCTTTCTTT
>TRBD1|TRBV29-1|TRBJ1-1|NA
CSANRDSINTEAFF
TGCAGCGCGAACCGGGACAGCATCAACACTGAAGCTTTCTTT
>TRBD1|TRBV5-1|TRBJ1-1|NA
CASSLTGGDTEAFF
TGCGCCAGCAGCTTGACAGGGGGAGACACTGAAGCTTTCTTT
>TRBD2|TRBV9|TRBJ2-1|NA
CASSPRGGPVENEQFF
TGTGCCAGCAGCCCGCGCGGGGGGCCAGTAGAGAATGAGCAGTTCTTC
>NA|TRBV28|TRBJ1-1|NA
CASSPPLFRVGNTEAFF
TGTGCCAGCAGTCCTCCGCTTTTTCGGGTCGGGAACACTGAAGCTTTCTTT
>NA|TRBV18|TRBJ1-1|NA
CASSPTSVDSTEAFF
TGTGCCAGCTCGCCCACCTCGGTAGATAGCACTGAAGCTTTCTTT
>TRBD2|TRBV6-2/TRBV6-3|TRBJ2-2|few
CASSQGLAGLGGELFF
TGTGCCAGCAGCCAGGGACTAGCGGGGCTTGGCGGGGAGCTGTTTTTT
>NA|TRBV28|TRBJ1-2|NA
CASTTGGARGYTF
TGTGCCAGCACCACTGGAGGGGCGAGGGGCTACACCTTC
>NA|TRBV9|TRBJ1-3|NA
CASSATGTQRNTIYF
TGTGCCAGCAGCGCGACCGGGACACAGAGAAACACCATATATTTT
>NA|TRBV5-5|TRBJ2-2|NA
CASSFTGRRNTGELFF
TGTGCCAGCAGTTTCACAGGGCGCCGGAACACCGGGGAGCTGTTTTTT
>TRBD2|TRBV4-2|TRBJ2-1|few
CASSQSSGGDYNEQFF
TGTGCCAGCAGCCAATCTAGCGGGGGGGACTACAATGAGCAGTTCTTC
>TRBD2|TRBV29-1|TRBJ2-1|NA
CSVGSGLAYNEQFF
TGCAGCGTGGGGTCCGGACTAGCCTACAATGAGCAGTTCTTC
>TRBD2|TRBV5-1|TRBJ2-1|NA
CASSLASGDNEQFF
TGCGCCAGCAGCTTGGCTAGCGGAGACAATGAGCAGTTCTTC
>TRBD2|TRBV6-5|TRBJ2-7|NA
CASIPRLAGSYEQYF
TGTGCCAGCATCCCACGACTAGCGGGGTCCTACGAGCAGTACTTC
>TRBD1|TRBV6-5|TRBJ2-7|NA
CASSNRGNEQYF
TGTGCCAGCAGTAACAGGGGCAACGAGCAGTACTTC
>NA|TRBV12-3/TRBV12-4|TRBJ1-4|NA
CASSRTSGEKLFF
TGTGCCAGCAGTCGGACGAGCGGGGAAAAACTGTTTTTT
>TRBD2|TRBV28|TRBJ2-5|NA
CASSSRAGVRGETQYF
TGTGCCAGCAGTTCTAGGGCGGGAGTGAGGGGAGAGACCCAGTACTTC
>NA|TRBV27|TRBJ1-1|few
CASSLSWGAEAFF
TGTGCCAGCAGTTTATCTTGGGGGGCTGAAGCTTTCTTT
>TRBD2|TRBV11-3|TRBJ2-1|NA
CASSAGTSGRVNNEQFF
TGTGCCAGCAGCGCCGGGACTAGCGGGAGGGTTAATAATGAGCAGTTCTTC
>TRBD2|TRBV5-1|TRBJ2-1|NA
CASSGGLANDEQFF
TGCGCCAGCAGCGGGGGACTAGCGAACGATGAGCAGTTCTTC